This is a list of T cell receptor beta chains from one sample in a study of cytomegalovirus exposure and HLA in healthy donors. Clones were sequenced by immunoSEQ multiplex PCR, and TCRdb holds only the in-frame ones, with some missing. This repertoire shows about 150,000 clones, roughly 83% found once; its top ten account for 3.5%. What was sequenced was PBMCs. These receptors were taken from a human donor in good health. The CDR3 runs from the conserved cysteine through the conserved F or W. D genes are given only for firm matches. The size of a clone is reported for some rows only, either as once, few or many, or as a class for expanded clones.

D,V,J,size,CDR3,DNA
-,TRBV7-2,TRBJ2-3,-,CASSLSPRGADTQYF,TGTGCCAGCAGCTTAAGTCCCCGAGGCGCAGATACGCAGTATTTT
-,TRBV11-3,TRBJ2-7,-,CASSLSGGYEQYF,TGTGCCAGCAGCTTGTCAGGGGGGTACGAGCAGTACTTC
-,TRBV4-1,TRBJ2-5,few,CASSQEGGLGTQYF,TGCGCCAGCAGCCAAGAGGGGGGTTTAGGGACCCAGTACTTC
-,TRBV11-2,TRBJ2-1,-,CASTLTGTPYNEQFF,TGTGCCAGCACCTTGACCGGGACACCCTACAATGAGCAGTTCTTC
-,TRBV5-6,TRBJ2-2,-,CASSFRDKPTGELFF,TGTGCCAGCAGCTTCAGGGATAAGCCCACCGGGGAGCTGTTTTTT
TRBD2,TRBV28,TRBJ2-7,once,CASSQRQGLAAYEQYF,TGTGCCAGCAGCCAGCGCCAGGGACTAGCGGCCTACGAGCAGTACTTC
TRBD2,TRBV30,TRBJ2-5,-,CAWGSPAGGPRDEETQYF,TGTGCCTGGGGCAGCCCAGCGGGGGGCCCGAGGGACGAAGAGACCCAGTACTTC
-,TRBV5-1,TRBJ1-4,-,CASSLGQGTRSEKLFF,TGCGCCAGCAGCTTGGGGCAGGGGACTAGGAGTGAAAAACTGTTTTTT
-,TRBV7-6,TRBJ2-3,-,CASSLGDYTDTQYF,TGTGCCAGCAGCTTAGGCGATTACACAGATACGCAGTATTTT
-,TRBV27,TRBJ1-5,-,CASRLQGGGQPQHF,TGTGCCAGCAGGCTGCAGGGAGGAGGTCAGCCCCAGCATTTT
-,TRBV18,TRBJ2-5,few,CASSPPRGQIQETQYF,TGTGCCAGCTCACCACCAAGAGGGCAAATCCAAGAGACCCAGTACTTC
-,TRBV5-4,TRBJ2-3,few,CAIFPSFPPSGPSTDTQYF,TGTGCCATCTTCCCTAGCTTTCCTCCCTCAGGTCCTAGCACAGATACGCAGTATTTT
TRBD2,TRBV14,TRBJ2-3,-,CASSQAAGVLYDTQYF,TGTGCCAGCAGCCAAGCTGCGGGAGTTTTGTATGATACGCAGTATTTT
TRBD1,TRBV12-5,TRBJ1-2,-,CASGLRQGWGYTF,TGTGCTAGTGGTTTGAGACAGGGATGGGGCTACACCTTC
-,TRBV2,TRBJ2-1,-,CASRSGRAYNEQFF,TGTGCCAGCAGGAGCGGTAGAGCCTACAATGAGCAGTTCTTC
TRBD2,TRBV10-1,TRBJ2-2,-,CASSETRTSGNTGELFF,TGCGCCAGCAGTGAGACTAGGACTAGCGGGAACACCGGGGAGCTGTTTTTT
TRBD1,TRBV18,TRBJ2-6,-,CASSQDRGAGANVLTF,TGTGCCAGCTCACAAGACAGGGGAGCCGGGGCCAACGTCCTGACTTTC
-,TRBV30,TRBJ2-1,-,CAWSFTAYNEQFF,TGTGCCTGGAGTTTCACAGCCTACAATGAGCAGTTCTTC
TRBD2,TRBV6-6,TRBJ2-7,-,CASNPGLAGKSYEQYF,TGTGCCAGCAATCCGGGACTAGCGGGAAAGTCCTACGAGCAGTACTTC
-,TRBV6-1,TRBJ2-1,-,CASSEANSLDYNEQFF,TGTGCCAGCAGTGAAGCTAACAGTCTTGATTACAATGAGCAGTTCTTC
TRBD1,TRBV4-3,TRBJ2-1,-,CASSSWTGRVYNEQFF,TGCGCCAGCAGCAGCTGGACAGGACGTGTCTACAATGAGCAGTTCTTC
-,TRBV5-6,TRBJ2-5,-,CASTSLSRGQETQYF,TGTGCCAGCACCTCCCTGTCTCGCGGCCAAGAGACCCAGTACTTC
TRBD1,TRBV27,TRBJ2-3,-,CASSLSEFKGTGGPTDTQYF,TGTGCCAGCAGTTTATCGGAGTTTAAAGGGACAGGGGGGCCCACAGATACGCAGTATTTT
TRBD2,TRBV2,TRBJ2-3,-,CASSYGLAGGRSGKYTQYF,TGTGCCAGCAGCTATGGACTAGCGGGAGGAAGGTCGGGGAAATATACGCAGTATTTT
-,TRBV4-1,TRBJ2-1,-,CASSQDFSLSGQEQFF,TGCGCCAGCAGCCAAGATTTTTCTCTGTCCGGACAGGAGCAGTTCTTC
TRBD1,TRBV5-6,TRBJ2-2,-,CASSRTGFGDLEGGELFF,TGTGCCAGCAGCCGGACAGGGTTTGGGGACCTTGAAGGCGGGGAGCTGTTTTTT
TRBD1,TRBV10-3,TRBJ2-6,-,CAISEEDRVTGANVLTF,TGTGCCATCAGTGAGGAGGACAGGGTGACTGGGGCCAACGTCCTGACTTTC
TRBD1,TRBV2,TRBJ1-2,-,CASTLDRGIEVNGYTF,TGTGCCAGCACCCTAGACAGGGGTATAGAAGTTAACGGCTACACCTTC
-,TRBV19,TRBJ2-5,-,CASNQQGRVGSETQYF,TGTGCCAGCAACCAACAGGGACGGGTAGGATCGGAGACCCAGTACTTC
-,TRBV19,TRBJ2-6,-,CASSPRAGANVLTF,TGTGCCAGTAGTCCGAGGGCTGGGGCCAACGTCCTGACTTTC
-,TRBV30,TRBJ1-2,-,CAWSRDTRGYTF,TGTGCCTGGAGCAGGGACACGCGTGGCTACACCTTC
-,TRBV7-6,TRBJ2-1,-,CASSFRDAGIPEQFF,TGTGCCAGCAGCTTCCGGGACGCGGGGATCCCTGAGCAGTTCTTC
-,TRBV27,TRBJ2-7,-,CASSLGGARYEQYF,TGTGCCAGCAGTCTGGGGGGGGCCCGCTACGAGCAGTACTTC
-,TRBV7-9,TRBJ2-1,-,CASSLYPEANEQFF,TGTGCCAGCAGCCTCTACCCGGAGGCCAATGAGCAGTTCTTC
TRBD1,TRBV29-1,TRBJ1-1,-,CSVDRRQGATEAFF,TGCAGCGTTGATCGACGCCAGGGGGCCACTGAAGCTTTCTTT
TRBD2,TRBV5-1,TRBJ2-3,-,CASSPGLASDTQYF,TGCGCCAGCAGCCCGGGACTAGCGTCAGATACGCAGTATTTT
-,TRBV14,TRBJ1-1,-,CASSPPLGLQERAFF,TGTGCCAGCAGCCCTCCTCTTGGGCTTCAAGAGCGGGCTTTCTTT
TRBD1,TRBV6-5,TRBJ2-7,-,CASSRGQASYEQYF,TGTGCCAGCAGTCGGGGACAGGCGTCCTACGAGCAGTACTTC
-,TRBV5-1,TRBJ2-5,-,CASSPRGPPQETQYF,TGCGCCAGCAGTCCCCGAGGGCCCCCACAAGAGACCCAGTACTTC
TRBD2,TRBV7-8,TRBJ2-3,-,CASRPIAGGPIRDTQYF,TGTGCCAGCAGACCGATAGCGGGGGGGCCAATTAGGGATACGCAGTATTTT
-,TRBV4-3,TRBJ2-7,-,CASSPGSTYEQYF,TGCGCCAGCAGCCCGGGATCAACCTACGAGCAGTACTTC